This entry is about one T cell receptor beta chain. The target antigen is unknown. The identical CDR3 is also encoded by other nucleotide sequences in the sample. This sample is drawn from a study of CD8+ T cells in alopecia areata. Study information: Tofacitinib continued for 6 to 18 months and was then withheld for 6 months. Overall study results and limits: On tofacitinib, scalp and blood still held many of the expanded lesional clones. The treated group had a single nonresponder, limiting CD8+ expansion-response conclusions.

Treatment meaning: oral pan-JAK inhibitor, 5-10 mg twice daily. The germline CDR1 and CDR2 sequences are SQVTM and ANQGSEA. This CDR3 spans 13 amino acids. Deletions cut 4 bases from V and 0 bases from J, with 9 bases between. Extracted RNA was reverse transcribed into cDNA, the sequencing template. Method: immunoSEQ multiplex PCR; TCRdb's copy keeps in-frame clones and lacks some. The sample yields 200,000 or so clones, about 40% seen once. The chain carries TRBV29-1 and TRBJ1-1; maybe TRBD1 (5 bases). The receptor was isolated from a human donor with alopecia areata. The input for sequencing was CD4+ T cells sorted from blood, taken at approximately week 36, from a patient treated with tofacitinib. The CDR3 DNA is TGCAGCGTTGTAAGGGGAATGAACACTGAAGCTTTCTTT. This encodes CSVVRGMNTEAFF.